Below, 21 T cell receptor beta chains from the same sample are listed, as sequenced in a study of PD-1 blockade in classical Hodgkin lymphoma. As to time point: cycle 4 day 1 (C4D1), after 5 to 7 weeks of nivolumab. Relapse was seen in all patients after autologous stem cell transplantation, and brentuximab vedotin exposure was variable. The study purified CD4+ T cells from thawed PBMCs using magnetic negative selection. The data were produced by immunoSEQ multiplex PCR, yet TCRdb's version contains in-frame clones alone and is incomplete. The table has about 22,000 clones, around 68% seen once. The sample here was CD4+ T cells from blood, taken before the fourth cycle of nivolumab. These receptors originate from a human donor with classical Hodgkin lymphoma.

V is TRBV10-1 and J is TRBJ2-3; D call uncertain. CDR1 and CDR2 (germline): WNHNN, SYGVQD (reference sequence). Trimming took 5 bases from V and 1 from J, leaving 7 bases between them. This CDR3 has 13 amino acids. CDR3 sequence reads: CASSPSGTDTQYF. The CDR3, as DNA: TGCGCCAGCAGTCCTTCTGGCACAGATACGCAGTATTTT.

This clone is medium-sized in the sample. The gene calls are TRBV2 and TRBJ2-7, with 7 bases fitting TRBD2. Per the germline V gene, CDR1 is SNHLY and CDR2 is FYNNEI. V trimming: 7 bases; J trimming: 2 bases; junction bases outside the gene matches: 8. This CDR3 region has 14 residues. The CDR3 sequence is CASIIDSGAYEQYF. CDR3 DNA sequence: TGTGCCAGCATAATCGACAGCGGGGCCTACGAGCAGTACTTC.

The V gene is TRBV9, the J gene TRBJ2-5; 8 bases are shared with TRBD1. CDR1 and CDR2 from the germline V gene are SGDLS and YYNGEE. The J segment lost 5 bases and the V segment lost 0 bases, leaving 6 bases of the junction unmatched. The CDR3 length is 15 residues. Here the CDR3 DNA reads TGTGCCAGCAGCGTAGAGGGGACAGGCAGGGAGACCCAGTACTTC. Translation gives CASSVEGTGRETQYF.

The chain recombines TRBV30 with TRBJ2-5; D ambiguous. This CDR3 contains 13 residues. V lost 2 bases and J lost 0, with 7 bases in between. Germline V gene sequence: CDR1 GTSNPN, CDR2 SVGIG (reference sequence). CDR3 sequence: CAWSPGYQETQYF. Here the CDR3 DNA reads TGTGCCTGGAGTCCCGGTTACCAAGAGACCCAGTACTTC.

V gene TRBV6-5 combines with J gene TRBJ1-2; tentatively, D is TRBD1 (6 bases). V lost 10 bases and J lost 8, with 20 bases in between. The CDR3 covers 13 residues. Per germline, CDR1 MNHEY and CDR2 SVGAGI. CDR3 DNA sequence: TGTGCCACCTCCGTCGGGGGGCCTTTAGGCTACACCTTC. Translating gives CATSVGGPLGYTF.

The V gene is TRBV28, the J gene TRBJ1-2; the match to TRBD1 covers 10 bases. With V trimmed by 6 bases and J by 4 bases, 5 bases remained unmatched. CDR1 MDHEN and CDR2 SYDVKM come from the germline V gene. This CDR3 region has 14 residues. In DNA form, the CDR3 reads TGTGCCAGCAGCCGACAGGGGGCCGGCTATGGCTACACCTTC. This gives the protein CASSRQGAGYGYTF.

The V and J genes are TRBV5-1 and TRBJ2-2; no definite D call. The germline CDR1 and CDR2 sequences are SGHRS and YFSETQ. The germline V and J ends were trimmed by 1 base and 3 bases, with 19 bases remaining between them. The CDR3 is 18 amino acids. CDR3 DNA: TGCGCCAGCAGCTTGAGGGTCTTTTCCCTACGCCACACCGGGGAGCTGTTTTTT. Its translation: CASSLRVFSLRHTGELFF.

This chain connects TRBV7-9 to TRBJ2-7, with 11 bases aligning to TRBD2. Trimming took 5 bases from V and 1 from J; bases not matched to a gene: 1. The CDR3 is 14 residues long. From germline, CDR1 is SEHNR and CDR2 FQNEAQ (reference sequence). The CDR3 DNA sequence: TGTGCCAGCAGCCGACTAGCGGGGTCCTACGAGCAGTACTTC. Its protein is CASSRLAGSYEQYF.

This chain uses TRBV2 with TRBJ2-3; TRBD1 might be the D (6 bases). Trimming cost V 4 bases and J 3 bases, with 11 bases left between them. Germline V gene lookup returns CDR1 SNHLY and CDR2 FYNNEI. The CDR3 is 14 residues long. The CDR3 loop reads CASSARGQTDTQYF. The DNA for the CDR3 is TGTGCCAGCAGTGCCCGTGGACAGACAGATACGCAGTATTTT.

V usage is TRBV29-1 and J usage is TRBJ1-1, with TRBD1 as a possible D gene (6 bases). This CDR3 has 14 residues. The V gene lost 4 bases and the J gene lost 11 bases, with 23 bases spanning the gap. CDR1 is SQVTM and CDR2 is ANQGSEA in the germline V gene. The CDR3 reads CSVAKSRAPRGAFF. CDR3 DNA: TGCAGCGTTGCCAAGTCCAGGGCCCCTAGGGGGGCTTTCTTT. The entire variable domain, with the rest obtained from reference TRBV29-1 and TRBJ1-1, is as follows: SAVISQKPSRDICQRGTSLTIQCQVDSQVTMMFWYRQQPGQSLTLIATANQGSEATYESGFVIDKFPISRPNLTFSTLTVSNMSPEDSSIYLCSVAKSRAPRGAFFGQGTRLTVV.

The chain has TRBV7-2 and TRBJ2-3; tentatively, D is TRBD2 (5 bases). The CDR3 sequence is 14 residues long. CDR1 and CDR2 (germline): SGHTA, FQGNSA. The germline V and J ends were trimmed by 3 bases and 5 bases, with 12 bases remaining between them. CDR3 amino acids: CASSFPGKEDTQYF. For the CDR3, the DNA is TGTGCCAGCAGCTTTCCGGGGAAGGAAGATACGCAGTATTTT.

This clone appeared a few times. One junction end does not reproduce the germline sequence, and a read error may be involved. V and J are TRBV7-9 and TRBJ2-1, with D uncertain. Per the germline V gene, CDR1 is SEHNR and CDR2 is FQNEAQ (reference sequence). CDR3 length equals 13 residues. The CDR3: CASSLAKGLYLLF. For the CDR3, the DNA is TGTGCCAGCAGCTTAGCGAAGGGATTATATTTGCTCTTC.

DNA for the CDR3: TGCGCCAGCAGGAGTGGCCCACATCACACGGTGGGGGAGGGCGAGCAGTACTTC. It translates to CASRSGPHHTVGEGEQYF. The chain employs TRBV10-2 and TRBJ2-7, with 7 bases aligning to TRBD2. Germline loops: CDR1 WSHSY, CDR2 SAAADI. CDR3 size: 18 residues. V lost 6 bases, J lost 6 bases, and 23 bases stayed unmatched.

The genes are TRBV15 and TRBJ1-5; possible D gene TRBD1, 6 bases. This CDR3 region has 15 residues. CDR1 and CDR2 from the germline V gene are LNHNV and YYDKDF (reference sequence). Trimming removed 2 bases at V and 0 bases at J, with 8 bases between. The CDR3 DNA is TGTGCCACCAGCAGAACAGGGTTTAGCAATCAGCCCCAGCATTTT. Translation gives CATSRTGFSNQPQHF.

V usage is TRBV2 and J usage is TRBJ1-4; D may be TRBD1 (5 bases). Germline V gives CDR1 SNHLY, CDR2 FYNNEI. The V end was cut by 6 bases, the J end by 8 bases, with 16 bases between. This CDR3 has 14 amino acids. In DNA, the CDR3 is TGTGCCAGCAGCCACCCGGGACTTAGGGAAAAACTGTTTTTT. Protein product: CASSHPGLREKLFF.

The chain uses TRBV7-2 and TRBJ2-4; TRBD1 might be the D (6 bases). V was shortened by 1 base and J by 0 bases, with 10 bases between the two germline ends. Germline values: CDR1 SGHTA, CDR2 FQGNSA. The CDR3 runs 16 residues. The DNA for the CDR3 is TGTGCCAGCAGCTTAGGTGGCAGGGGAGCCAAAAACATTCAGTACTTC. The encoded protein is CASSLGGRGAKNIQYF.

The V call is TRBV2, the J call TRBJ2-7, with 9 positions matching TRBD1. Per germline, CDR1 SNHLY and CDR2 FYNNEI. V gave up 6 bases and J gave up 6 bases; unmatched junction bases: 12. This CDR3 region has 15 residues. The DNA of the CDR3 is TGTGCCAGCAGAGACACCGGACAGGGGTCGGGCGAGCAGTACTTC. Translating it yields CASRDTGQGSGEQYF.

The CDR3 coding sequence is TGTGCCAGAAGCCTGGGACAGGGCAGGAATCAGCCCCAGCATTTT. Translation: CARSLGQGRNQPQHF. The chain couples TRBV5-3 to TRBJ1-5, with 9 bases lining up with TRBD1. TRBV5-3 is an ORF for which the function is uncertain. Losses at the gene ends were 4 bases for V and 4 bases for J; bases not matched to a gene: 6. This CDR3 contains 15 residues.

The gene calls are TRBV29-1 and TRBJ1-2, with D uncertain. Germline V CDR1 and CDR2: SQVTM, ANQGSEA. V was clipped by 6 bases and J by 7 bases, with 18 bases between them. The CDR3 runs 13 residues. The CDR3 DNA reads TGCAGCGTCCCCCGTGAGGGAATAGGTGGCTACACCTTC. It encodes CSVPREGIGGYTF.

Here the CDR3 DNA reads TGTGCCAGCAGCTCCAACGTGGGCACTGGAAACACCATATATTTT. It is translated as CASSSNVGTGNTIYF. The chain carries TRBV7-9 and TRBJ1-3; D gene unclear. Per the germline V gene, CDR1 is SEHNR and CDR2 is FQNEAQ (reference sequence). V lost 4 bases and J lost 2, with 12 bases in between. The CDR3 consists of 15 residues.

V usage is TRBV28 and J usage is TRBJ1-4, with 7 bases identical to TRBD1. The J segment lost 5 bases and the V segment lost 4 bases, leaving 10 bases of the junction unmatched. The CDR3 length is 16 residues. Germline CDR1 is MDHEN and CDR2 is SYDVKM. CDR3 nucleotides: TGTGCCAGCAGTTCCGACAGGGCAAAGTGGAATGAAAAACTGTTTTTT. This codes for CASSSDRAKWNEKLFF.